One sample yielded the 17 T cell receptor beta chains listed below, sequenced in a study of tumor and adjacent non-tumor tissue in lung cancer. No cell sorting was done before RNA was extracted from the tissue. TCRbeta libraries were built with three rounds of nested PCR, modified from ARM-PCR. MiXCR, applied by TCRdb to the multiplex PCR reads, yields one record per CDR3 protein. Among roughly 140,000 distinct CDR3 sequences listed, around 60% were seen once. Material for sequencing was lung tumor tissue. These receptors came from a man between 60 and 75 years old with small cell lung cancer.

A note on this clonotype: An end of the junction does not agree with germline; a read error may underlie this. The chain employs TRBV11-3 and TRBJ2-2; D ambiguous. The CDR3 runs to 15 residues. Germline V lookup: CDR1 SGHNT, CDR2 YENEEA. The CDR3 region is CAISPRSQNIGELFF. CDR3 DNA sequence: TGTGCCATCAGCCCCAGATCCCAGAACATCGGGGAGCTGTTTTTT. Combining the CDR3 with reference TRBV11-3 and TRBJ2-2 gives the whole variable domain EAGVVQSPRYKIIEKKQPVAFWCNPISGHNTLYWYLQNLGQGPELLIRYENEEAVDDSQLPKDRFSAERLKGVDSTLKIQPAELGDSAVYLCAISPRSQNIGELFFGEGSRLTVL.

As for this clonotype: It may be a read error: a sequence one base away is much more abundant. In nucleotides, the CDR3 is TGCATTGCCCCCTACGTCGGGGGCTATGGCTACACCTTC. The encoded protein is CIAPYVGGYGYTF. V gene TRBV20-1 combines with J gene TRBJ1-2; D is perhaps TRBD1 (5 bases). CDR3 length: 13 amino acids. CDR1 is DFQATT, CDR2 SNEGSKA, per germline (reference sequence).

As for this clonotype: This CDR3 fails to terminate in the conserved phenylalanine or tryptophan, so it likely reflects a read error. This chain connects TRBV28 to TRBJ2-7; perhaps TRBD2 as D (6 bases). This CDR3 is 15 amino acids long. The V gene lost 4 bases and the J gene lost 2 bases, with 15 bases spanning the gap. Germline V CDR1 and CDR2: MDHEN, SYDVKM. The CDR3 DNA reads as TGTGCCAGCAGTTCCCCCCCTGGACTAACCTACGAGCAGTACTCC. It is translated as CASSSPPGLTYEQYS.

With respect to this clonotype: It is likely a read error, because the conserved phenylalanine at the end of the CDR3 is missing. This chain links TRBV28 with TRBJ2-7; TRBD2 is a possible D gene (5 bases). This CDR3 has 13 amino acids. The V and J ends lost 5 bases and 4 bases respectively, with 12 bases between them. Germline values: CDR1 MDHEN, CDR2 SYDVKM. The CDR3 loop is CASSGGSAYEQYS. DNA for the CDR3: TGTGCCAGCAGTGGTGGGAGTGCTTACGAGCAGTACTCC.

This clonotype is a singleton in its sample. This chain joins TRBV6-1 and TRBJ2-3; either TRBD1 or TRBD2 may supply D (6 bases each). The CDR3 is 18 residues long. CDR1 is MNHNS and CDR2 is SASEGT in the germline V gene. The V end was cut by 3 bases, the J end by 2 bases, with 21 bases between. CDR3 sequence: CASSESGGHPNLTDTQYF. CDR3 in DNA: TGTGCCAGCAGTGAGTCCGGGGGACATCCGAATCTCACAGATACGCAGTATTTT.

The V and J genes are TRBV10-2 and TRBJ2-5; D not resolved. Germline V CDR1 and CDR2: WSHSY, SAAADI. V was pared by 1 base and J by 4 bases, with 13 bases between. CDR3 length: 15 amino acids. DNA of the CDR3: TGCGCCAGCAGTGAGTTTGCGTGGAAAGGAGAGACCCAGTACTTC. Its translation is CASSEFAWKGETQYF.

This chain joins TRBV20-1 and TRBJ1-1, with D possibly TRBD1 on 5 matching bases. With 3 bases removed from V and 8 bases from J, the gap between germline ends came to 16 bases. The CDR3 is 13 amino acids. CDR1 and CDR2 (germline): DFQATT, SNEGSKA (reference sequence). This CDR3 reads CSASLSGGREAFF. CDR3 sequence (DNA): TGCAGTGCTAGTCTGTCCGGGGGGAGGGAAGCTTTCTTT.

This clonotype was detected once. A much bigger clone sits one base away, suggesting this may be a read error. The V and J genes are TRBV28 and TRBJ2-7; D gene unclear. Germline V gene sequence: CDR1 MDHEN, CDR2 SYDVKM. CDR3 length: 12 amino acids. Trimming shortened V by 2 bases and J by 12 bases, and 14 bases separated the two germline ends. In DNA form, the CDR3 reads TGTGCCAGCAGTTTAAGGGTCCCCACCCTGTACTTC. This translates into CASSLRVPTLYF.

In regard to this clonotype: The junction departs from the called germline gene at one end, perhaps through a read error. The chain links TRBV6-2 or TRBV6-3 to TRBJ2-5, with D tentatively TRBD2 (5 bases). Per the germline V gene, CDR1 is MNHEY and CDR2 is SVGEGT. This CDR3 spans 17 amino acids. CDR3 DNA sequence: TGCCCCAGCGGTTACCAGATAGGAGGATGGGCCCAAGAGACCCAGTACTTC. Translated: CPSGYQIGGWAQETQYF.

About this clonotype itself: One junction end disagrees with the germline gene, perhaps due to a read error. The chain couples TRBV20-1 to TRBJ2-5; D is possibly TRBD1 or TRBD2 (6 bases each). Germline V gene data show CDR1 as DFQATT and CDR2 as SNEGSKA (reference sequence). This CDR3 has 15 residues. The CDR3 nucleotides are TGTAGTACTAGAGTGGAGTTCCGAGGGGGGGAGACCCAGTACTTC. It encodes CSTRVEFRGGETQYF.

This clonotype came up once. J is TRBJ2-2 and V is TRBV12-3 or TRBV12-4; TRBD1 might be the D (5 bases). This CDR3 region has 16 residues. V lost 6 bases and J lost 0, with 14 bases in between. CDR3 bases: TGTGCCAGCAGGTCTCTCGACAGTCCGAACACCGGGGAGCTGTTTTTT. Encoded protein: CASRSLDSPNTGELFF.

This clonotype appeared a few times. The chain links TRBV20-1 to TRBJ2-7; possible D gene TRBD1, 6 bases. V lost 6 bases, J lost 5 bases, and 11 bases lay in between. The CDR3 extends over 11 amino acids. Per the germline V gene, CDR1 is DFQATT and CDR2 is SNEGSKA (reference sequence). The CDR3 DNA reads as TGCAGTGCGAACAGGGTTGACGAGCAGTACGTC. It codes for CSANRVDEQYV.

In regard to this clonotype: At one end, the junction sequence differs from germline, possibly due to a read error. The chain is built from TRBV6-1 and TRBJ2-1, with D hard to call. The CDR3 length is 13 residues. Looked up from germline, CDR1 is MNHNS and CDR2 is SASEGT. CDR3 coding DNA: TGTGCCAGCAGTGATGTGAGGCGCGGTGAGCAGATCTTC. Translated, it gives CASSDVRRGEQIF.

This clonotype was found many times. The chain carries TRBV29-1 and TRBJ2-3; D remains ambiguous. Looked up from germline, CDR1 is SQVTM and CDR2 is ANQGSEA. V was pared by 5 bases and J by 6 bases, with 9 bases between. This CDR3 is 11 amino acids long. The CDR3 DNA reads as TGCAGCGTTCTGTTGGACGATACGCAGTATTTT. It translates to CSVLLDDTQYF.

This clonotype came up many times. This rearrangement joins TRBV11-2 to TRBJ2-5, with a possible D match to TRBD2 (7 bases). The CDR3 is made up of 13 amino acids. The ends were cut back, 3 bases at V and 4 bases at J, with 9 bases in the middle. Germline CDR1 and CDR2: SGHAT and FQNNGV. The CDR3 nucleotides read TGTGCCAGCAGCTTGGCGGGGGCAGAGACCCAGTACTTC. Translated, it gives CASSLAGAETQYF.

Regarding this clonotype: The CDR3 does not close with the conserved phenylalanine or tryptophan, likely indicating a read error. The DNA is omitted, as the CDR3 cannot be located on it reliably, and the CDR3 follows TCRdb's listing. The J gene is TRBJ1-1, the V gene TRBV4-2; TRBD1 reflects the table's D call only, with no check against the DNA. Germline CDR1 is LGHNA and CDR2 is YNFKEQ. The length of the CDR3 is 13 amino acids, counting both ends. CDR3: CASSQGDAAEAFL.

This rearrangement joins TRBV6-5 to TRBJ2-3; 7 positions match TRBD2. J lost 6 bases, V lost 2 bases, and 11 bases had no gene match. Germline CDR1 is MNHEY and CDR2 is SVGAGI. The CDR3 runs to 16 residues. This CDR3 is CASSYGGVAPQDTQYF. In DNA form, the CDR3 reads TGTGCCAGCAGTTACGGGGGGGTCGCACCTCAGGATACGCAGTATTTT.